Each of the 20 T cell receptor beta chains below was sequenced from the same sample in a study of T cell responses to AZD1222 COVID-19 vaccine. Method: immunoSEQ multiplex PCR; TCRdb's copy keeps in-frame clones and lacks some. The sample lists about 150,000 clones; around 93% were seen once. Here the sequenced sample was peripheral blood, taken 28 days after the second AZD1222 dose. All receptors derive from an adult who received the AZD1222 COVID-19 vaccine.

V usage is TRBV19 and J usage is TRBJ1-5; D not certain. The CDR3 loop spans 15 amino acids. Germline values: CDR1 LNHDA, CDR2 SQIVND (reference sequence). The V gene lost 1 base and the J gene lost 1 base, with 8 bases spanning the gap. The CDR3 here is CASSIGTRSNQPQHF. CDR3 coding DNA: TGTGCCAGTAGTATAGGTACAAGGAGCAATCAGCCCCAGCATTTT. Supplemented by reference TRBV19 and TRBJ1-5, the full variable domain reads DGGITQSPKYLFRKEGQNVTLSCEQNLNHDAMYWYRQDPGQGLRLIYYSQIVNDFQKGDIAEGYSVSREKKESFPLTVTSAQKNPTAFYLCASSIGTRSNQPQHFGDGTRLSIL.

CDR3 DNA sequence: TGTGCCAGTAAGACTAATATCGGGGAGCTGTTTTTT. Its translation: CASKTNIGELFF. The chain combines TRBV12-3 or TRBV12-4 with TRBJ2-2, with D maybe TRBD2 (5 bases). V was cut by 9 bases and J by 7 bases, with 12 bases left in between. The CDR3 loop spans 12 amino acids.

J is TRBJ1-2 and V is TRBV7-2; 7 bases match TRBD1. Germline-derived CDR1 and CDR2 are SGHTA and FQGNSA. This CDR3 is built from 17 residues. The trim removed 7 bases at V and 1 base at J, leaving 15 bases unmatched. CDR3 sequence reads: CASTEGHGQALNYGYTF. The CDR3, as DNA: TGTGCCAGCACCGAGGGACACGGACAGGCCCTTAACTATGGCTACACCTTC.

The chain is built from TRBV6-6 and TRBJ2-1; the match to TRBD2 covers 7 bases. Losses at the gene ends were 5 bases for V and 6 bases for J; bases not matched to a gene: 4. Germline CDR1 MNHNY, CDR2 SVGAGI (reference sequence). The CDR3 covers 13 residues. CDR3 DNA sequence: TGTGCCAGCAGTCTGCGGGGGATCAATGAGCAGTTCTTC. It specifies CASSLRGINEQFF.

In its sample, this clone was seen once. The rearrangement joins TRBV5-1 to TRBJ2-2; the match to TRBD1 covers 7 bases. Germline lookup yields CDR1 SGHRS and CDR2 YFSETQ. The ends lost 6 bases at V and 7 bases at J; junction bases unmatched: 6. The CDR3 loop spans 13 amino acids. CDR3 protein: CASTMTGYGELFF. In nucleotides, the CDR3 is TGCGCCAGCACAATGACAGGGTACGGGGAGCTGTTTTTT.

This chain uses TRBV6-1 with TRBJ2-7, with D perhaps given as TRBD1 or TRBD2 (7 bases each). This CDR3 region has 15 residues. Between the trimmed V and J ends, which lost 2 bases and 6 bases, there was a span of 17 bases. From germline, CDR1 is MNHNS and CDR2 SASEGT. The CDR3 sequence: CASSESLWEGAEQYF. The DNA of the CDR3 is TGTGCCAGCAGTGAAAGTCTCTGGGAGGGGGCCGAGCAGTACTTC.

The gene calls are TRBV6-2 or TRBV6-3 and TRBJ2-5, with 10 bases fitting TRBD2. The CDR3 loop spans 16 amino acids. From germline, CDR1 is MNHEY and CDR2 SVGEGT. With V trimmed by 4 bases and J by 2 bases, 7 bases remained unmatched. CDR3 region: CASSSSSGGAQETQYF. The CDR3 DNA reads as TGTGCCAGCAGTTCATCAAGCGGGGGGGCGCAAGAGACCCAGTACTTC.

The gene calls are TRBV10-1 and TRBJ1-5; 7 bases align to TRBD1. There are 19 residues in the CDR3. The J segment lost 2 bases and the V segment lost 2 bases, leaving 15 bases of the junction unmatched. Germline assignment: CDR1 WNHNN and CDR2 SYGVQD (reference sequence). CDR3 amino acids: CASSETVPGQRVGNQPQHF. In DNA, the CDR3 is TGCGCCAGCAGTGAGACCGTTCCGGGACAGAGAGTTGGCAATCAGCCCCAGCATTTT.

The chain is built from TRBV6-5 and TRBJ1-5, with 7 nucleotides matching TRBD1. The trim removed 2 bases at V and 7 bases at J, leaving 8 bases unmatched. Per germline, CDR1 MNHEY and CDR2 SVGAGI. This CDR3 is 15 amino acids long. The CDR3, as DNA: TGTGCCAGCAGTTACCCCGGGACAGCTGAGCAGCCCCAGCATTTT. It is translated as CASSYPGTAEQPQHF.

This clone was detected only once. CDR3 sequence (DNA): TGTGCCAGCAGCTTAGCGGCGGGGAGGGGGATAAGGAATGAAAAACTGTTTTTT. Translation: CASSLAAGRGIRNEKLFF. V usage is TRBV7-9 and J usage is TRBJ1-4, with D possibly being TRBD1 (6 bases). There are 18 residues in the CDR3. The V and J ends lost 0 bases and 5 bases respectively, with 19 bases between them. CDR1 and CDR2 from the germline V gene are SEHNR and FQNEAQ (reference sequence).

The rearrangement links TRBV5-5 to TRBJ2-7; D may be TRBD1 (7 bases). V dropped 6 bases and J dropped 0 bases, with 19 bases sitting between them. The CDR3 has 16 residues. Germline-derived CDR1 and CDR2 are SGHKS and YYEKEE (reference sequence). This CDR3 reads CASTDPGGTASYEQYF. CDR3 DNA sequence: TGTGCCAGCACCGATCCAGGGGGGACGGCCTCCTACGAGCAGTACTTC.

The chain carries TRBV4-1 and TRBJ2-1, with 11 bases aligning to TRBD2. The CDR3 totals 18 residues. V dropped 1 base and J dropped 6; count of bases not matched to a gene: 11. The germline V gene encodes CDR1 MGHRA and CDR2 YSYEKL. CDR3 residues: CASSQGTLAGGPGNEQFF. The CDR3 coding sequence is TGCGCCAGCAGCCAAGGGACGTTAGCGGGGGGGCCTGGCAATGAGCAGTTCTTC.

The rearrangement uses TRBV7-3 and TRBJ1-1; no definite D call. The V end was cut by 5 bases, the J end by 3 bases, with 13 bases between. Germline CDR1 is SGHTA and CDR2 is FQGTGA. The CDR3 extends over 14 amino acids. CDR3 DNA: TGTGCCAGCAGCCTTAAGGGAAGGGACACTGAAGCTTTCTTT. Amino acid sequence: CASSLKGRDTEAFF.

The chain couples TRBV18 to TRBJ1-5, with 7 bases aligning to TRBD1. CDR1 and CDR2 from the germline V gene are KGHSH and LQKENI. J lost 0 bases, V lost 3 bases, and 8 bases had no gene match. CDR3 size: 17 residues. This CDR3 is CASSPRQGEDSNQPQHF. The CDR3 DNA sequence: TGTGCCAGCTCACCTCGACAGGGTGAAGATAGCAATCAGCCCCAGCATTTT.

The chain joins TRBV5-6 to TRBJ1-5; no firm D call. CDR1 and CDR2 from the germline V gene are SGHDT and YYEEEE. The V end was cut by 4 bases, the J end by 2 bases, with 13 bases between. CDR3 length: 15 residues. CDR3 sequence: CASSRSGWGNQPQHF. Here the CDR3 DNA reads TGTGCCAGCAGCCGATCGGGTTGGGGCAATCAGCCCCAGCATTTT.

The chain links TRBV15 to TRBJ1-5, with 12 bases fitting TRBD1. In germline, CDR1 is LNHNV, CDR2 YYDKDF (reference sequence). V shed 2 bases and J 10 bases; nucleotides not matched to a gene: 12. The CDR3 is 17 amino acids. CDR3 in amino acids: CATSRPGQGAPIEPQHF. CDR3 nucleotides: TGTGCCACCAGCAGACCGGGACAGGGGGCTCCTATTGAACCCCAGCATTTT.

In this sample, this clone turned up once. This chain joins TRBV10-3 and TRBJ1-5; weak D call: TRBD1 (6 bases). Trimming cost V 5 bases and J 9 bases, with 17 bases left between them. The CDR3 has 14 residues. Germline lookup yields CDR1 ENHRY and CDR2 SYGVKD. The CDR3: CAISPTGTRLPQHF. CDR3 nucleotide sequence: TGTGCCATCAGTCCTACAGGGACCCGGTTGCCCCAGCATTTT.

This chain uses TRBV30 with TRBJ1-2, with D perhaps matching TRBD1 (6 bases). CDR1 is GTSNPN and CDR2 is SVGIG in the germline V gene (reference sequence). V lost 7 bases and J 8 bases, leaving 17 bases between the germline ends. The CDR3 extends over 12 amino acids. The CDR3 region is CASHGGAGGYTF. The DNA for the CDR3 is TGTGCCTCTCACGGGGGGGCAGGGGGCTACACCTTC.

The rearrangement joins TRBV9 to TRBJ1-1; D is uncertain. CDR1 and CDR2 from the germline V gene are SGDLS and YYNGEE. The CDR3 has 14 amino acids. V dropped 0 bases and J dropped 2 bases, with 8 bases sitting between them. As DNA, the CDR3 is TGTGCCAGCAGCGTAGTTGAGGTAAACACTGAAGCTTTCTTT. This sequence encodes CASSVVEVNTEAFF. The full variable domain, its missing parts supplied by reference TRBV9 and TRBJ1-1, is DSGVTQTPKHLITATGQRVTLRCSPRSGDLSVYWYQQSLDQGLQFLIQYYNGEERAKGNILERFSAQQFPDLHSELNLSSLELGDSALYFCASSVVEVNTEAFFGQGTRLTVV.

The rearrangement uses TRBV4-1 and TRBJ1-5, with D unclear. The V and J ends lost 2 bases and 0 bases respectively, with 2 bases between them. The CDR3 runs 13 residues. Looked up from germline, CDR1 is MGHRA and CDR2 is YSYEKL. The CDR3 nucleotides are TGCGCCAGCAGCCAAACTAGCAATCAGCCCCAGCATTTT. Translated: CASSQTSNQPQHF.